A single sample is the source of the 30 T cell receptor beta chains below, sequenced in a study of blood T cell repertoires in COVID-19. Sequenced by immunoSEQ multiplex PCR; TCRdb stores in-frame clones only, minus some. The sample contains over 200,000 clones, more than 75% of which appear only once. Sequenced material: PBMCs or T cells enriched from blood (not recorded which). The receptors originated from a man in his late teens or twenties who had recovered from COVID-19.

J is TRBJ2-2 and V is TRBV19; possibly TRBD2 for D (5 bases). CDR1 is LNHDA, CDR2 SQIVND, per germline (reference sequence). The V gene lost 6 bases and the J gene lost 7 bases, with 18 bases spanning the gap. The CDR3 is 15 residues long. CDR3 loop: CASRYLAGGGGELFF. CDR3 sequence (DNA): TGTGCCAGTAGGTATCTAGCCGGAGGTGGCGGGGAGCTGTTTTTT.

The chain couples TRBV10-2 to TRBJ2-1; D perhaps matches TRBD2 (5 bases). Per germline, CDR1 WSHSY and CDR2 SAAADI. The CDR3 has 17 amino acids. Trimming shortened V by 4 bases and J by 5 bases, and 21 bases separated the two germline ends. The chain's CDR3 is CASSAGSARTVDNEQFF. CDR3 bases: TGCGCCAGCAGTGCGGGTAGCGCCAGAACGGTTGACAATGAGCAGTTCTTC.

V gene TRBV2 combines with J gene TRBJ2-7; no clear D. The V gene lost 4 bases and the J gene lost 0 bases, with 10 bases spanning the gap. The CDR3 totals 14 residues. CDR1 is SNHLY, CDR2 FYNNEI, per germline. The CDR3 loop reads CASSASRSSYEQYF. The CDR3 DNA follows: TGTGCCAGCAGTGCGAGCCGTAGCTCCTACGAGCAGTACTTC.

This clone was seen only once. This CDR3 reads CASRPGTGVPGELFF. In DNA form, the CDR3 reads TGTGCCAGCAGACCCGGGACAGGGGTTCCCGGGGAGCTGTTTTTT. The chain links TRBV7-9 to TRBJ2-2, with 10 nucleotides matching TRBD1. The CDR3 is 15 residues long. The V segment lost 6 bases and the J segment 6 bases; nucleotides outside the gene matches: 7. Germline V gene data show CDR1 as SEHNR and CDR2 as FQNEAQ (reference sequence).

V usage is TRBV28 and J usage is TRBJ1-2; 7 bases are shared with TRBD1. The CDR3 consists of 15 residues. In germline, CDR1 is MDHEN, CDR2 SYDVKM. Trimming at V came to 5 bases and at J to 5 bases, leaving 11 bases not matched to a gene. The CDR3 sequence: CASSPNRGQTYGYTF. In DNA, the CDR3 is TGTGCCAGCAGTCCTAACCGGGGACAGACGTATGGCTACACCTTC.

The gene calls are TRBV9 and TRBJ2-3, with TRBD1 matching 7 bases. The trim removed 1 base at V and 0 bases at J, leaving 8 bases unmatched. The CDR3 contains 17 residues. Germline V gene data show CDR1 as SGDLS and CDR2 as YYNGEE. CDR3 amino acids: CASSVTPGTASTDTQYF. The CDR3 DNA reads TGTGCCAGCAGCGTAACCCCCGGGACAGCCAGCACAGATACGCAGTATTTT.

This clone was picked up many times. Here the CDR3 DNA reads TGTGCCAGCAGCAACGGGTTGTCCTACAATGAGCAGTTCTTC. This sequence encodes CASSNGLSYNEQFF. The rearrangement joins TRBV6-5 to TRBJ2-1, with no clear D. V was cut by 6 bases and J by 1 base, with 10 bases left in between. The CDR3 sequence is 14 residues long. Germline V gene lookup returns CDR1 MNHEY and CDR2 SVGAGI.

This chain links TRBV3-1 (or the pseudogene TRBV3-2) with TRBJ1-1; D not certain. The CDR3 has 14 amino acids. CDR1 LGHDT and CDR2 YNNKEL come from the germline V gene (reference sequence). V was pared by 2 bases and J by 0 bases, with 7 bases between. The CDR3 sequence is CASSQLPVNTEAFF. The CDR3 DNA reads as TGTGCCAGCAGCCAACTTCCGGTGAACACTGAAGCTTTCTTT.

This clone appeared a single time. V is TRBV29-1 and J is TRBJ2-1, with D tentatively TRBD2 (5 bases). Germline V lookup: CDR1 SQVTM, CDR2 ANQGSEA. V lost 0 bases, J lost 4 bases, and 10 bases lay in between. This CDR3 contains 14 residues. The CDR3 here is CSVEDRGRYNEQFF. In DNA, the CDR3 is TGCAGCGTTGAAGATCGGGGAAGGTACAATGAGCAGTTCTTC.

The rearrangement joins TRBV30 to TRBJ2-5; unclear D gene. Germline CDR1 reads GTSNPN; CDR2 reads SVGIG (reference sequence). The V and J ends lost 3 bases and 5 bases respectively, with 10 bases between them. The CDR3 runs 12 residues. In DNA form, the CDR3 reads TGTGCCTGGAGCCCACACGGGGAGACCCAGTACTTC. Its translation is CAWSPHGETQYF.

The chain links TRBV5-5 to TRBJ2-7; a weak D match, TRBD2 (6 bases). Germline V CDR1 and CDR2: SGHKS, YYEKEE (reference sequence). The CDR3 is 12 amino acids. V lost 4 bases and J 2 bases, leaving 7 bases between the germline ends. DNA for the CDR3: TGTGCCAGCAGCGCGGGGACCTACGAGCAGTACTTC. Its translation: CASSAGTYEQYF.

The gene calls are TRBV6-5 and TRBJ2-2, with a tentative D call TRBD1 (6 bases). V was pared by 6 bases and J by 1 base, with 9 bases between. The CDR3 runs to 14 residues. CDR1 and CDR2 from the germline V gene are MNHEY and SVGAGI. CDR3 bases: TGTGCCAGCAGCTTACAGGGGAACACCGGGGAGCTGTTTTTT. This codes for CASSLQGNTGELFF.

The chain employs TRBV27 and TRBJ2-7, with D unresolved. The CDR3 covers 15 residues. V was clipped by 0 bases and J by 3 bases, with 12 bases between them. CDR1 MNHEY and CDR2 SMNVEV come from the germline V gene (reference sequence). The CDR3 region is CASSLSLRMVYEQYF. CDR3 sequence (DNA): TGTGCCAGCAGTTTATCGTTGCGGATGGTCTACGAGCAGTACTTC.

The chain is built from TRBV29-1 and TRBJ1-1; tentative D call: TRBD1 (5 bases). CDR1 is SQVTM, CDR2 ANQGSEA, per germline. Trimming shortened V by 8 bases and J by 8 bases, and 12 bases separated the two germline ends. CDR3 length: 10 residues. Here the CDR3 reads CSTGHLEAFF. In DNA, the CDR3 is TGCAGCACAGGTCATTTGGAAGCTTTCTTT.

The V call is TRBV10-2, the J call TRBJ2-7; D is uncertain. The CDR3 extends over 11 amino acids. Germline CDR1 WSHSY, CDR2 SAAADI. V was pared by 3 bases and J by 4 bases, with 4 bases between. CDR3 region: CASSDRYEQYF. Written as DNA, the CDR3 is TGCGCCAGCAGTGACAGGTACGAGCAGTACTTC.

The chain recombines TRBV3-1 (or the pseudogene TRBV3-2) with TRBJ1-5, with D unclear. Trimming shortened V by 1 base and J by 0 bases, and 7 bases separated the two germline ends. The V gene's germline CDR1 is LGHDT and CDR2 YNNKEL (reference sequence). The CDR3 spans 15 residues. This chain's CDR3 is CASSQGAFSNQPQHF. In DNA form, the CDR3 reads TGTGCCAGCAGCCAAGGGGCATTTAGCAATCAGCCCCAGCATTTT.

This clone was recorded only once. This chain joins TRBV27 and TRBJ1-1; 7 positions match TRBD1. V shed 1 base and J 6 bases; nucleotides not matched to a gene: 5. The germline CDR1 and CDR2 sequences are MNHEY and SMNVEV (reference sequence). The CDR3 totals 14 residues. This CDR3 reads CASSLWVGTAEAFF. The CDR3 DNA reads TGTGCCAGCAGTTTATGGGTTGGGACAGCTGAAGCTTTCTTT.

V and J are TRBV2 and TRBJ1-3; D may be TRBD1 (5 bases). Germline assignment: CDR1 SNHLY and CDR2 FYNNEI. V lost 4 bases and J lost 0, with 13 bases in between. This CDR3 spans 16 amino acids. The CDR3 DNA is TGTGCCAGCAGTGCCCAGCAGGGCAGCTCTGGAAACACCATATATTTT. The encoded protein is CASSAQQGSSGNTIYF.

The chain joins TRBV7-2 to TRBJ1-2; 11 nucleotides line up with TRBD1. The CDR3 totals 14 residues. The germline V gene encodes CDR1 SGHTA and CDR2 FQGNSA. Unmatched junction bases numbered 5, after V lost 3 bases and J lost 8 bases. The CDR3 DNA follows: TGTGCCAGCAGCTTGGGACAGGGGGTAGAAGGCTACACCTTC. Translated, it gives CASSLGQGVEGYTF.

The chain carries TRBV13 and TRBJ1-5; 7 bases fit TRBD1. This CDR3 contains 14 residues. Germline V gene sequence: CDR1 PRHDT, CDR2 FYEKMQ (reference sequence). The V segment lost 2 bases and the J segment 6 bases; nucleotides outside the gene matches: 4. CDR3 in amino acids: CASSLRGGSQPQHF. Written as DNA, the CDR3 is TGTGCCAGCAGCTTAAGAGGGGGCAGTCAGCCCCAGCATTTT. Full variable domain (rest looked up from reference TRBV13 and TRBJ1-5): AAGVIQSPRHLIKEKRETATLKCYPIPRHDTVYWYQQGPGQDPQFLISFYEKMQSDKGSIPDRFSAQQFSDYHSELNMSSLELGDSALYFCASSLRGGSQPQHFGDGTRLSIL.

This chain connects TRBV11-2 to TRBJ2-5; D gene ambiguous. The CDR3 is 13 amino acids. V lost 1 base to trimming and J lost 1 base, with 4 bases between them. CDR1 and CDR2 from the germline V gene are SGHAT and FQNNGV. The CDR3 DNA sequence: TGTGCCAGCAGCTTAGCCTTCCAAGAGACCCAGTACTTC. Residues: CASSLAFQETQYF.

The gene calls are TRBV3-1 (or the pseudogene TRBV3-2) and TRBJ2-5; no clear D. Germline V gene data show CDR1 as LGHDT and CDR2 as YNNKEL (reference sequence). The length of the CDR3 is 14 residues. Trimming removed 3 bases from V and 5 bases from J, with 13 bases in between. For the CDR3, the DNA is TGTGCCAGCAGCCAGATGGCTTCTTCGGAGACCCAGTACTTC. Residues: CASSQMASSETQYF.

This chain joins TRBV4-1 and TRBJ1-3, with D perhaps TRBD1 (6 bases). Germline CDR1 reads MGHRA; CDR2 reads YSYEKL. The V end was cut by 0 bases, the J end by 0 bases, with 15 bases between. The CDR3 has 18 residues. The CDR3, as DNA: TGCGCCAGCAGCCAAGACCCCAGGACAGTGAGCTCTGGAAACACCATATATTTT. Protein product: CASSQDPRTVSSGNTIYF.

This rearrangement joins TRBV15 to TRBJ2-7; 7 positions agree with TRBD2. Germline CDR1 reads LNHNV; CDR2 reads YYDKDF (reference sequence). The CDR3 is 16 residues long. Losses at the gene ends were 3 bases for V and 0 bases for J; bases not matched to a gene: 8. CDR3: CATSSITGTNSYEQYF. The CDR3 DNA sequence: TGTGCCACCAGCAGCATAACCGGGACTAACTCCTACGAGCAGTACTTC.

This clone was observed a few times. This sequence joins TRBV6-9 and TRBJ2-7; D is undetermined. The CDR3 consists of 16 residues. Germline CDR1 MNHGY, CDR2 SVAAGI. Between the trimmed V and J ends, which lost 0 bases and 2 bases, there was a span of 14 bases. This chain's CDR3 is CASSYSIPGFPYEQYF. The CDR3 DNA is TGTGCCAGCAGTTATTCGATTCCGGGTTTTCCCTACGAGCAGTACTTC.

V is TRBV7-9 and J is TRBJ2-1; no definite D call. The CDR3 is 16 amino acids. The germline gives CDR1 SEHNR, CDR2 FQNEAQ (reference sequence). V was shortened by 1 base and J by 5 bases, with 15 bases between the two germline ends. CDR3 loop: CASSLVGVSANNEQFF. The CDR3 DNA sequence: TGTGCCAGCAGCTTAGTCGGCGTCAGCGCAAACAATGAGCAGTTCTTC.

This clone was counted a single time. V gene TRBV5-1 combines with J gene TRBJ1-6; 7 nucleotides match TRBD1. Germline trimming cut 4 bases from V and 6 bases from J; bases unmatched to any gene: 10. The V gene's germline CDR1 is SGHRS and CDR2 YFSETQ. The length of the CDR3 is 16 residues. CDR3 amino acids: CASSVDWTGVNSPLHF. CDR3 coding DNA: TGCGCCAGCAGCGTCGATTGGACAGGTGTTAATTCACCCCTCCACTTT.

This clone appeared a few times. J is TRBJ2-3 and V is TRBV5-5; a weak D match, TRBD2 (6 bases). This CDR3 is 16 amino acids long. The ends were cut back, 4 bases at V and 2 bases at J, with 17 bases in the middle. Per the germline V gene, CDR1 is SGHKS and CDR2 is YYEKEE (reference sequence). The CDR3 protein is CASSTARDSNTDTQYF. The CDR3 coding sequence is TGTGCCAGCAGCACGGCCCGGGACTCTAACACAGATACGCAGTATTTT.

The chain recombines TRBV9 with TRBJ2-5, with 13 bases identical to TRBD2. This CDR3 is 15 amino acids long. Germline V gene lookup returns CDR1 SGDLS and CDR2 YYNGEE. V lost 4 bases, J lost 4 bases, and 4 bases stayed unmatched. CDR3 in amino acids: CASSQGTSGTETQYF. CDR3 coding DNA: TGTGCCAGCAGCCAAGGGACTAGCGGGACAGAGACCCAGTACTTC.

The chain uses TRBV25-1 and TRBJ1-5; D might be TRBD1 (5 bases). The germline V gene encodes CDR1 MGHDK and CDR2 SYGVNS. This CDR3 comprises 15 residues. Trimming removed 3 bases at V and 5 bases at J, with 14 bases between. For the CDR3, the DNA is TGTGCCAGCAGTGAGTCAGGGTTCCCATATCAGCCCCAGCATTTT. Protein sequence: CASSESGFPYQPQHF.